This T cell receptor (beta chain) was sequenced for a study of shared clonotypes between healthy human individuals. CD8 cells regarded as naive lacked CD45RO, were positively chosen for CCR7, and omitted terminally differentiated effector memory CD45RA+ cells. V was clipped by 4 bases and J by 4 bases; unmatched bases: 12. There are 17 residues in the CDR3. Germline V lookup: CDR1 LNHNV, CDR2 YYDKDF (reference sequence). Sorted-subset replicate PCR reactions were performed with about 190 ng DNA, corresponding to roughly 30,000 T cell genomes. Profiled with immunoSEQ multiplex PCR; TCRdb holds only in-frame clones, not every one. The sample records around 600,000 clones, 85% to 95% being singletons.

The source of this sequence is a woman aged 25 to 39 in good health. What was sequenced was naive CD8+ T cells sorted from blood. V and J are TRBV15 and TRBJ2-1, with 8 bases matching TRBD2. CDR3 in amino acids: CATSTDDGLAGYNEQFF. CDR3 nucleotide sequence: TGTGCCACCAGCACAGACGACGGACTAGCCGGATACAATGAGCAGTTCTTC.